The 32 T cell receptor beta chains below come from one sample, sequenced in a study of graft-versus-host responses after intestinal transplantation. These TCRs' antigens remain unknown. Clones were sequenced by immunoSEQ multiplex PCR, and TCRdb holds only the in-frame ones, with some missing. The sample lists around 130,000 clones; around nine tenths were seen once. Sequenced material: unstimulated CD4+ T cells sorted from spleen or lymph node cells, taken before intestinal transplant. Receptor source: a human donor who received an intestinal transplant.

This rearrangement joins TRBV27 to TRBJ2-1, with 10 bases identical to TRBD1. CDR1 is MNHEY and CDR2 is SMNVEV in the germline V gene (reference sequence). The CDR3 spans 16 residues. V dropped 6 bases and J dropped 4; count of bases not matched to a gene: 9. CDR3 bases: TGTGCCAGCAGGAGGGATCGGACAGGGGGGTACAATGAGCAGTTCTTC. This codes for CASRRDRTGGYNEQFF.

This chain connects TRBV25-1 to TRBJ1-1, with D possibly matching TRBD1 (5 bases). Trimming shortened V by 5 bases and J by 5 bases, and 15 bases separated the two germline ends. In germline, CDR1 is MGHDK, CDR2 SYGVNS. This CDR3 has 14 amino acids. The chain's CDR3 is CASSRSGSRTEAFF. The CDR3 DNA follows: TGTGCCAGCAGTCGCTCAGGGAGTAGGACTGAAGCTTTCTTT.

The J gene is TRBJ2-2, the V gene TRBV25-1; possible D gene TRBD1, 6 bases. The CDR3 has 14 residues. Germline V lookup: CDR1 MGHDK, CDR2 SYGVNS. V lost 5 bases and J 4 bases, leaving 11 bases between the germline ends. The chain's CDR3 is CASSRQATTGELFF. The CDR3 nucleotides are TGTGCCAGCAGTCGACAGGCAACCACCGGGGAGCTGTTTTTT.

The chain carries TRBV15 and TRBJ2-5; 7 bases fit TRBD2. J was trimmed by 5 bases and V by 5 bases; bases with no gene match: 11. Germline lookup yields CDR1 LNHNV and CDR2 YYDKDF (reference sequence). The CDR3 sequence is 15 residues long. The CDR3 DNA is TGTGCCACCAGCCCCCTCGGACTAGTAATGGAGACCCAGTACTTC. This codes for CATSPLGLVMETQYF.

The chain has TRBV11-2 and TRBJ2-1, with 7 bases fitting TRBD2. The CDR3 consists of 16 residues. V was clipped by 1 base and J by 6 bases; unmatched bases: 9. Germline V gene lookup returns CDR1 SGHAT and CDR2 FQNNGV. Here the CDR3 DNA reads TGTGCCAGCAGCTTAGGTGTAGCGGGTTCGGCCAATGAGCAGTTCTTC. It is translated as CASSLGVAGSANEQFF. The full variable domain, its missing parts supplied by reference TRBV11-2 and TRBJ2-1, is EAGVAQSPRYKIIEKRQSVAFWCNPISGHATLYWYQQILGQGPKLLIQFQNNGVVDDSQLPKDRFSAERLKGVDSTLKIQPAKLEDSAVYLCASSLGVAGSANEQFFGPGTRLTVL.

Worth noting for this clone: Other DNA sequences from this sample encode an identical CDR3 as well. This chain links TRBV10-3 with TRBJ1-1; D is unclear. This CDR3 is 14 amino acids long. Germline CDR1 ENHRY, CDR2 SYGVKD. Trimming left V 0 bases short and J 5 bases short, with 10 bases between. The CDR3: CAISESTGGTEAFF. In DNA, the CDR3 is TGTGCCATCAGTGAGTCAACGGGTGGGACTGAAGCTTTCTTT.

J is TRBJ1-2 and V is TRBV5-1; unclear D gene. This CDR3 comprises 14 residues. Trimming removed 4 bases from V and 4 bases from J, with 14 bases in between. The germline gives CDR1 SGHRS, CDR2 YFSETQ. CDR3 residues: CASSPEGSVYGYTF. The DNA of the CDR3 is TGCGCCAGCAGCCCCGAGGGATCCGTCTATGGCTACACCTTC.

This rearrangement joins TRBV5-1 to TRBJ1-5; D uncertain. Trimming stripped 4 bases from V and 7 bases from J, with 21 bases between. The germline gives CDR1 SGHRS, CDR2 YFSETQ. This CDR3 spans 16 amino acids. CDR3 sequence (DNA): TGCGCCAGCAGCAGCCGGGCCCCAAAAAAAGGGCAGCCCCAGCATTTT. Encoded protein: CASSSRAPKKGQPQHF.

The rearrangement joins TRBV30 to TRBJ2-5; 9 positions agree with TRBD1. CDR3 length: 13 amino acids. With 5 bases clipped from V and 3 bases from J, the junction kept 4 bases outside the gene matches. The germline V gene encodes CDR1 GTSNPN and CDR2 SVGIG (reference sequence). This CDR3 is CAWARDREETQYF. CDR3 coding DNA: TGTGCCTGGGCCCGGGACAGGGAAGAGACCCAGTACTTC.

The genes are TRBV5-4 and TRBJ1-2; D perhaps matches TRBD1 (6 bases). V lost 0 bases and J lost 6, with 12 bases in between. This CDR3 is 14 amino acids long. Per germline, CDR1 SGHNT and CDR2 YYREEE (reference sequence). CDR3 nucleotides: TGTGCCAGCAGCTTGGCAGGGGTCCGGGATGGCTACACCTTC. Protein sequence: CASSLAGVRDGYTF.

The chain couples TRBV6-1 to TRBJ1-1; D ambiguous. The CDR3 has 11 residues. V was cut by 7 bases and J by 1 base, with 4 bases left in between. The germline V gene encodes CDR1 MNHNS and CDR2 SASEGT. The CDR3 nucleotides are TGTGCCAGCAATAAGAACACTGAAGCTTTCTTT. Translated, it gives CASNKNTEAFF.

This rearrangement joins TRBV4-1 to TRBJ2-3, with TRBD2 as a possible D gene (6 bases). V shed 8 bases and J shed 4 bases, with 19 bases lying between them. From germline, CDR1 is MGHRA and CDR2 YSYEKL. CDR3 length: 15 residues. CDR3 nucleotides: TGCGCCAGCGGTCTGGGCGGGGCGGCCGCAGATACGCAGTATTTT. Amino acid sequence: CASGLGGAAADTQYF.

This sequence joins TRBV28 and TRBJ2-5; D uncertain. The CDR3 spans 12 residues. The V end was cut by 0 bases, the J end by 5 bases, with 4 bases between. Germline V gene data show CDR1 as MDHEN and CDR2 as SYDVKM. CDR3 sequence reads: CASSLWGETQYF. CDR3 coding DNA: TGTGCCAGCAGTTTATGGGGGGAGACCCAGTACTTC.

This clone was counted a few times. This chain links TRBV5-1 with TRBJ1-1; the D gene is possibly TRBD1 (6 bases). Trimming left V 2 bases short and J 5 bases short, with 16 bases between. CDR3 length: 15 residues. Germline assignment: CDR1 SGHRS and CDR2 YFSETQ. The CDR3 DNA reads TGCGCCAGCAGCTTAGAGGGGGGTTGGGGGACTGAAGCTTTCTTT. Amino acids: CASSLEGGWGTEAFF. The variable domain in full, with the rest retrieved from reference TRBV5-1 and TRBJ1-1, is KAGVTQTPRYLIKTRGQQVTLSCSPISGHRSVSWYQQTPGQGLQFLFEYFSETQRNKGNFPGRFSGRQFSNSRSEMNVSTLELGDSALYLCASSLEGGWGTEAFFGQGTRLTVV.

The chain links TRBV11-3 to TRBJ2-3; D may correspond to TRBD1 or TRBD2 (5 bases each). V dropped 2 bases and J dropped 1 base, with 10 bases sitting between them. The CDR3 runs 15 residues. Germline-derived CDR1 and CDR2 are SGHNT and YENEEA. In DNA, the CDR3 is TGTGCCAGCAGCTTAACAGGAGGAGGCACAGATACGCAGTATTTT. Protein: CASSLTGGGTDTQYF.

The chain employs TRBV4-1 and TRBJ2-7; 9 positions agree with TRBD2. This CDR3 contains 15 residues. V lost 0 bases, J lost 4 bases, and 4 bases stayed unmatched. CDR1 and CDR2 from the germline V gene are MGHRA and YSYEKL. CDR3 sequence (DNA): TGCGCCAGCAGCCAAGATGGCGGGGGGGCGTACGAGCAGTACTTC. Translation gives CASSQDGGGAYEQYF.

The chain is built from TRBV9 and TRBJ2-7; 10 bases align to TRBD1. The J segment lost 4 bases and the V segment lost 3 bases, leaving 10 bases of the junction unmatched. Germline CDR1 and CDR2: SGDLS and YYNGEE. This CDR3 is 16 amino acids long. The CDR3: CASSARGDRGPYEQYF. The CDR3 DNA follows: TGTGCCAGCAGCGCCAGGGGGGACAGGGGACCGTACGAGCAGTACTTC.

V and J are TRBV18 and TRBJ1-1, with D possibly matching TRBD1 (6 bases). Trimming left V 5 bases short and J 11 bases short, with 18 bases between. The CDR3 sequence is 13 residues long. The germline gives CDR1 KGHSH, CDR2 LQKENI. CDR3 sequence: CASSSTGASVAFF. The CDR3 nucleotides are TGTGCCAGCTCATCCACGGGGGCATCCGTCGCTTTCTTT.

This chain joins TRBV5-1 and TRBJ1-3; D not certain. Germline assignment: CDR1 SGHRS and CDR2 YFSETQ. V lost 0 bases to trimming and J lost 7 bases, with 14 bases between them. This CDR3 region has 15 residues. CDR3 coding DNA: TGCGCCAGCAGCTTGGGTAGCGGAGCGGGTAACACCATATATTTT. This codes for CASSLGSGAGNTIYF.

A note on this clone: The sample contains more than one DNA sequence encoding this CDR3. The chain carries TRBV5-1 and TRBJ2-3; 7 nucleotides align to TRBD2. The germline V gene encodes CDR1 SGHRS and CDR2 YFSETQ. V lost 0 bases and J lost 2; bases outside the gene matches: 3. CDR3 length: 15 amino acids. CDR3 amino acids: CASSLALAVTDTQYF. Written as DNA, the CDR3 is TGCGCCAGCAGCTTGGCCCTAGCGGTCACAGATACGCAGTATTTT.

The genes are TRBV5-8 and TRBJ1-2; the D gene is possibly TRBD1 (5 bases). The CDR3 totals 14 residues. Germline-derived CDR1 and CDR2 are SGHTS and YDEGEE. Between the trimmed V and J ends, which lost 0 bases and 2 bases, there was a span of 8 bases. The DNA for the CDR3 is TGTGCCAGCAGCTTGGGACAGAAAAACTATGGCTACACCTTC. It is translated as CASSLGQKNYGYTF. Drawing the rest from reference TRBV5-8 and TRBJ1-2, the complete variable domain is EAGVTQSPTHLIKTRGQQATLRCSPISGHTSVYWYQQALGLGLQFLLWYDEGEERNRGNFPPRFSGRQFPNYSSELNVNALELEDSALYLCASSLGQKNYGYTFGSGTRLTVV.

V gene TRBV27 combines with J gene TRBJ1-1; no clear D gene. Deletions cut 3 bases from V and 7 bases from J, with 12 bases between. The CDR3 covers 13 residues. Germline V gives CDR1 MNHEY, CDR2 SMNVEV (reference sequence). DNA for the CDR3: TGTGCCAGCAGTTTTCTCTCACCCTTTGAAGCTTTCTTT. Translated, it gives CASSFLSPFEAFF.

J is TRBJ2-3 and V is TRBV10-2; TRBD2 matches at 14 bases. This CDR3 spans 18 amino acids. Unmatched junction bases numbered 10, after V lost 6 bases and J lost 2 bases. Looked up from germline, CDR1 is WSHSY and CDR2 is SAAADI. This CDR3 is CASSPRRLAGGVTDTQYF. In nucleotides, the CDR3 is TGCGCCAGCAGCCCCCGCCGACTAGCGGGGGGGGTCACAGATACGCAGTATTTT.

CDR3 coding DNA: TGCAGCGTTGACCCGACAGGGGCGAATGAGCAGTTCTTC. This gives the protein CSVDPTGANEQFF. The chain couples TRBV29-1 to TRBJ2-1; 8 bases align to TRBD1. Germline V lookup: CDR1 SQVTM, CDR2 ANQGSEA. This CDR3 region has 13 residues. V was pared by 3 bases and J by 7 bases, with 5 bases of the junction left unmatched.

This chain links TRBV29-1 with TRBJ1-5; 7 bases match TRBD1. Germline V gene sequence: CDR1 SQVTM, CDR2 ANQGSEA. The CDR3 covers 14 residues. V dropped 7 bases and J dropped 4; count of bases not matched to a gene: 10. The CDR3 loop reads CSALTGTDNQPQHF. The CDR3 bases are TGCAGCGCTCTAACCGGGACAGATAATCAGCCCCAGCATTTT.

This CDR3 is CASRSIGQGKSPLHF. The CDR3 DNA sequence: TGTGCCAGCAGAAGTATAGGGCAGGGAAAATCACCCCTCCACTTT. The V gene is TRBV2, the J gene TRBJ1-6, with D perhaps matching TRBD1 (5 bases). The CDR3 has 15 residues. CDR1 is SNHLY and CDR2 is FYNNEI in the germline V gene. V was pared by 6 bases and J by 10 bases, with 19 bases between.

The chain employs TRBV25-1 and TRBJ1-6; a possible D gene is TRBD1 (5 bases). Germline V gene data show CDR1 as MGHDK and CDR2 as SYGVNS. This CDR3 has 15 residues. Trimming stripped 4 bases from V and 6 bases from J, with 13 bases between. This CDR3 is CASSGEQGFNSPLHF. CDR3 coding DNA: TGTGCCAGCAGTGGGGAGCAGGGTTTTAATTCACCCCTCCACTTT.

The rearrangement joins TRBV5-4 to TRBJ2-3; the match to TRBD2 covers 8 bases. The CDR3 length is 15 residues. The V segment lost 1 base and the J segment 5 bases; nucleotides outside the gene matches: 6. CDR1 and CDR2 (germline): SGHNT, YYREEE (reference sequence). Here the CDR3 DNA reads TGTGCCAGCAGCTTGTCCGGGGGGGCCGGAGATACGCAGTATTTT. The encoded protein is CASSLSGGAGDTQYF. Full variable domain (rest looked up from reference TRBV5-4 and TRBJ2-3): ETGVTQSPTHLIKTRGQQVTLRCSSQSGHNTVSWYQQALGQGPQFIFQYYREEENGRGNFPPRFSGLQFPNYSSELNVNALELDDSALYLCASSLSGGAGDTQYFGPGTRLTVL.

This chain connects TRBV5-1 to TRBJ1-2; D is possibly TRBD1 (5 bases). The V end lost 0 bases, the J end lost 7 bases, and 13 bases lay between the germline ends. This CDR3 comprises 14 residues. Germline V gene lookup returns CDR1 SGHRS and CDR2 YFSETQ. For the CDR3, the DNA is TGCGCCAGCAGCTTGGCGGAGCAGGGTGGTGGCTACACCTTC. Protein: CASSLAEQGGGYTF.

The chain carries TRBV2 and TRBJ1-5; D gene ambiguous. The germline V gene has CDR1 SNHLY and CDR2 FYNNEI. Between the trimmed V and J ends, which lost 4 bases and 2 bases, there was a span of 6 bases. The CDR3 extends over 13 amino acids. CDR3 nucleotide sequence: TGTGCCAGCAGTGTTGGGGGCAATCAGCCCCAGCATTTT. Translating gives CASSVGGNQPQHF.

The chain carries TRBV11-2 and TRBJ1-6; no definite D call. This CDR3 is 14 amino acids long. Germline V gene lookup returns CDR1 SGHAT and CDR2 FQNNGV. V dropped 4 bases and J dropped 7 bases, with 11 bases sitting between them. In DNA form, the CDR3 reads TGTGCCAGCAGCTCCTACGGACGCAATTCACCCCTCCACTTT. As protein: CASSSYGRNSPLHF.

This clone appeared a single time. The chain joins TRBV9 to TRBJ2-1; D gene unclear. The CDR3 is 13 residues long. V lost 1 base to trimming and J lost 9 bases, with 11 bases between them. From germline, CDR1 is SGDLS and CDR2 YYNGEE. The CDR3 DNA reads as TGTGCCAGCAGCGTATCCTCCCAGACTGAGCAGTTCTTC. This encodes CASSVSSQTEQFF.